A selection of T cell receptor beta chains follows, all from one sample in a study of T-cell memory formation after mild COVID-19. TCRdb processed the 5' RACE reads anew with MiXCR; each CDR3 protein has one entry. Among around 140,000 distinct CDR3 sequences listed, over 6% were seen once. The sample taken for sequencing was PBMCs or a T cell subset sorted from them (not recorded which). These receptors were obtained from an adult woman who had mild COVID-19 (a few samples of this study predate the infection). Cell type and time point are not known. Both conserved end residues are part of each CDR3. Fields, in order: clone size, D gene, V gene, J gene, CDR3 DNA, CDR3 protein. The D gene is left open where the match is weak. Some rows mark clone size as missing; the rest say once, few, many or name a class of expanded clone.

>-|-|TRBV5-1|TRBJ1-5
TGCGCCAGCAGCGCACTAGGGGCAGGGAACGAGCCCCAGCATTTT
CASSALGAGNEPQHF
>many|-|TRBV6-5|TRBJ1-2
TGTGCCAGCCTAGGGGGAGACAGGCGCAACTATGGCTACACCTTC
CASLGGDRRNYGYTF
>many|-|TRBV20-1|TRBJ1-1
TGCAGTGCTAGGACAGGTTGGAACACTGAAGCTTTCTTT
CSARTGWNTEAFF
>many|TRBD2|TRBV4-2|TRBJ2-7
TGTGCCAGCAGCCAAGAACTAGCGGGAGTCTACGAGCAGTACTTC
CASSQELAGVYEQYF
>many|-|TRBV5-1|TRBJ2-7
TGCGCCAGCAGCTTAACCGATAGCGAGCAGTACTTC
CASSLTDSEQYF
>-|-|TRBV10-3|TRBJ2-2
TGTGCCATCAGTGAAAGGGGATCACCGACCGGGGAGCTGTTTTTT
CAISERGSPTGELFF
>-|-|TRBV20-1|TRBJ1-1
TGCAGTGCTAGTAAGGGTCGTCTCGAAGCTTTCTTT
CSASKGRLEAFF
>-|-|TRBV5-1|TRBJ2-3
TGCGCCAGCAGCTTGGCAGGGCCAGCGGACGCAGATACGCAGTATTTT
CASSLAGPADADTQYF
>many|TRBD1|TRBV5-6|TRBJ2-5
TGTGCCAGCAGCTTGGTTGCGGACAGGGTTCTGGAGACCCAGTACTTC
CASSLVADRVLETQYF
>many|-|TRBV11-3|TRBJ1-4
TGTGCCAGCAGCCTCAGCCGAGGGATTACGACTAATGAAAAACTGTTTTTT
CASSLSRGITTNEKLFF
>few|TRBD1|TRBV24-1|TRBJ2-7
TGTGCCACCAGTGAATCACCGGGACAGGGGATGGGATCCTACGAGCAGTACTTC
CATSESPGQGMGSYEQYF
>few|TRBD2|TRBV6-2/TRBV6-3|TRBJ2-3
TGTGCCAGCATGAGGGCGGGAGATCCGACAGATACGCAGTATTTT
CASMRAGDPTDTQYF
>many|TRBD1|TRBV7-6|TRBJ2-7
TGTGCCAGCAGCTTAGCAGGGACAGGGAACCAAAACGAGCAGTACTTC
CASSLAGTGNQNEQYF
>few|-|TRBV20-1|TRBJ1-2
TGCAGTGCTAGAGATCAAAGGACGGCCTATGGCTACACCTTC
CSARDQRTAYGYTF
>-|-|TRBV5-1|TRBJ1-3
TGCGCCAGCAGCTTGGCATCACCTGGAAACACCATATATTTT
CASSLASPGNTIYF
>few|-|TRBV20-1|TRBJ2-1
TGCAGTGCCCCCCCCCGGGCCTCCTACAATGAGCAGTTCTTC
CSAPPRASYNEQFF
>many|-|TRBV20-1|TRBJ1-2
TGCAGTGCCGCAGGTCTGGGGTATGGCTACACCTTC
CSAAGLGYGYTF
>few|-|TRBV3-1|TRBJ2-7
TGTGCCAGCAGCCAAGATCTCAGCGGGTACTACGAGCAGTACTTC
CASSQDLSGYYEQYF
>few|-|TRBV4-1|TRBJ1-2
TGCGCCAGCAGCCAACACGACCCCTCGGCCGAAGGCTACACCTTC
CASSQHDPSAEGYTF
>many|TRBD2|TRBV10-3|TRBJ2-2
TGTGCCATCAGTGATCGGGGGGAGACCGGGGAGCTGTTTTTT
CAISDRGETGELFF
>-|TRBD2|TRBV19|TRBJ2-1
TGTGCCAGTATTAGGACTAGCGGAGCACCCTACAATGAGCAGTTCTTC
CASIRTSGAPYNEQFF
>-|TRBD1|TRBV11-2|TRBJ2-2
TGTGCCAGCAGCCAGGACAGGGGCCTCCCTGGGGAGCTGTTTTTT
CASSQDRGLPGELFF
>-|TRBD2|TRBV27|TRBJ2-7
TGTGCCAGCGGAAAACTAGCGGGGGGTTACGAGCAGTACTTC
CASGKLAGGYEQYF
>-|TRBD2|TRBV11-3|TRBJ2-7
TGTGCCAGCAGCTTAGATTGGAGCGGGAGACCCTCCTACGAGCAGTACTTC
CASSLDWSGRPSYEQYF
>many|TRBD1|TRBV5-1|TRBJ1-2
TGCGCCAGCAGCTTGGGCCACCGGGACAGTTCTTACGGCTACACCTTC
CASSLGHRDSSYGYTF
>few|TRBD2|TRBV20-1|TRBJ2-5
TGCAGTGCTAGAGATCCTCGCGGGGGGGGAGAGACCCAGTACTTC
CSARDPRGGGETQYF
>few|-|TRBV7-2|TRBJ2-7
TGTGCCAGCAGCTCTACCCACTACGAGCAGTACTTC
CASSSTHYEQYF
>many|-|TRBV12-3/TRBV12-4|TRBJ2-1
TGTGCCAGCAGTCTTACCGGGGCTTACAATGAGCAGTTCTTC
CASSLTGAYNEQFF
>few|-|TRBV5-1|TRBJ1-4
TGCGCCAGCAGCTTGGGACAGGCGAATGAAAAACTGTTTTTT
CASSLGQANEKLFF
>few|TRBD1|TRBV4-1|TRBJ1-3
TGCGCCAGCAGCCAAGGTGGGGGACAGACTTTTGACACCATATATTTT
CASSQGGGQTFDTIYF
>-|-|TRBV21-1|TRBJ2-7
TGTGCCAGCAGCAAAGCGTCGGGGCAGGGGAACGAGCAGTACTTC
CASSKASGQGNEQYF
>-|-|TRBV2|TRBJ2-3
TGTGCCAGCAGTAGGGAGAGCACAGATACGCAGTATTTT
CASSRESTDTQYF
>few|TRBD1|TRBV27|TRBJ2-5
TGTGCCAGCAGTTTTGGAGATCGGGACAGGGGGTGGCAAGAGACCCAGTACTTC
CASSFGDRDRGWQETQYF
>many|-|TRBV4-1|TRBJ1-2
TGCGCCAGCAGCCAACCGACGCGAGGCGGAGGATATGGCTACACCTTC
CASSQPTRGGGYGYTF
>-|-|TRBV5-1|TRBJ2-5
TGCGCCAGCAGCTCTCAGGGGATTCAAGAGACCCAGTACTTC
CASSSQGIQETQYF
>-|TRBD1|TRBV29-1|TRBJ1-1
TGCAGCGTGGAATACAGGGGGTGGACTGAAGCTTTCTTT
CSVEYRGWTEAFF
>many|-|TRBV7-6|TRBJ1-5
TGTGCCAGCAGCTCCGGAGGCCATCAGCCCCAGCATTTT
CASSSGGHQPQHF
>few|TRBD2|TRBV5-1|TRBJ2-1
TGCGCCAGCAGTAGCGGGTTTAACAATGAGCAGTTCTTC
CASSSGFNNEQFF
>-|-|TRBV7-2|TRBJ2-3
TGTGCCAGCAGCTTAGGGGATTGGGGCACAGATACGCAGTATTTT
CASSLGDWGTDTQYF
>many|-|TRBV6-5|TRBJ2-2
TGTGCCAGCAAAGTACGGAGAAACACCGGGGAGCTGTTTTTT
CASKVRRNTGELFF
>-|TRBD1|TRBV5-1|TRBJ2-1
TGCGCCAGCAGCCCAAGGGACAGCGGATCCAATGAGCAGTTCTTC
CASSPRDSGSNEQFF
>many|-|TRBV5-1|TRBJ1-6
TGCGCCAGCAGCTTGGTTGGACAGCGCTATAATTCACCCCTCCACTTT
CASSLVGQRYNSPLHF
>many|-|TRBV7-9|TRBJ1-4
TGTGCCAGCAGCTTAGCGTCCGGGGATGAAAAACTGTTTTTT
CASSLASGDEKLFF
>many|-|TRBV20-1|TRBJ2-3
TGCAGTGCGGCCAGGGGGGGTACAGATACGCAGTATTTT
CSAARGGTDTQYF
>many|-|TRBV7-3|TRBJ1-1
TGTGCCAGCAGCCGAGAAGCCTCGGGTGAAGCTTTCTTT
CASSREASGEAFF